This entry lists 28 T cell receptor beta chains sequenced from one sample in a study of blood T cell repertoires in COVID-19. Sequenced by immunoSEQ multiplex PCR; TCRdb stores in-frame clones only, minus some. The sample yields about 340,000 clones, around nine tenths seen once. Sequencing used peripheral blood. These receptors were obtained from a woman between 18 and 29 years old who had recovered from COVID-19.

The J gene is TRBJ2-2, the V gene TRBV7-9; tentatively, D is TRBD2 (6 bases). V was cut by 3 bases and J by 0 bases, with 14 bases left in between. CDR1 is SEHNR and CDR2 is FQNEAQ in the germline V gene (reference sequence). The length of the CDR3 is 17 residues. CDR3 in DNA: TGTGCCAGCAGCTTCTCGATTAGCGGTACGAACACCGGGGAGCTGTTTTTT. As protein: CASSFSISGTNTGELFF.

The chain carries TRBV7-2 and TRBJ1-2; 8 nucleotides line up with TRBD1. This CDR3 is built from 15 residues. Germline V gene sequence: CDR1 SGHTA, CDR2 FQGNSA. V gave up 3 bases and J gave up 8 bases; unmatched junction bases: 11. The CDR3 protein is CASSLVPQGANGYTF. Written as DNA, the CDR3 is TGTGCCAGCAGCTTGGTCCCGCAGGGGGCGAACGGCTACACCTTC.

CDR3 nucleotide sequence: TGTGCCAGCAGGATACGACTTTCGACCGGGGAGCTGTTTTTT. This translates into CASRIRLSTGELFF. This chain uses TRBV11-2 with TRBJ2-2; D not resolved. V lost 6 bases to trimming and J lost 5 bases, with 13 bases between them. Germline CDR1 and CDR2: SGHAT and FQNNGV. The CDR3 contains 14 residues.

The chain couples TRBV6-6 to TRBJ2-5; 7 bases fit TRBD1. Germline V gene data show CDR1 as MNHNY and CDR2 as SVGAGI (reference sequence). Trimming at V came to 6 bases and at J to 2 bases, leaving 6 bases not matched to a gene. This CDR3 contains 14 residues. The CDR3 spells CASSLGQEQETQYF. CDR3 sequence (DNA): TGTGCCAGCAGCCTCGGACAGGAACAAGAGACCCAGTACTTC.

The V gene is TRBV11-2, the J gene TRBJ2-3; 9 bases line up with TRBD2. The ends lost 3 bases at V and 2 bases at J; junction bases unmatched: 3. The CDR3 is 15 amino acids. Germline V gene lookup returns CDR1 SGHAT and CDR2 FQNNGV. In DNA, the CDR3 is TGTGCCAGCAGCTTTAGCGGGGGCGACACAGATACGCAGTATTTT. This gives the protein CASSFSGGDTDTQYF.

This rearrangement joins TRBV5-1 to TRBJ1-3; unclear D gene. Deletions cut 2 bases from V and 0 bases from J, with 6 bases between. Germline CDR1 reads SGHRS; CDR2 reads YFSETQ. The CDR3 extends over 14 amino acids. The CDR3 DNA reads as TGCGCCAGCAGCTTATCTCTCTCTGGAAACACCATATATTTT. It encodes CASSLSLSGNTIYF.

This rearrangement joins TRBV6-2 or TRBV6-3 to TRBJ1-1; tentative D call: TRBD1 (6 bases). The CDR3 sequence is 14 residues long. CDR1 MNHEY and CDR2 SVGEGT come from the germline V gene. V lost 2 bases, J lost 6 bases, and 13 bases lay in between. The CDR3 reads CASSYGQGSAEAFF. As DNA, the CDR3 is TGTGCCAGCAGTTACGGTCAGGGGTCGGCTGAAGCTTTCTTT.

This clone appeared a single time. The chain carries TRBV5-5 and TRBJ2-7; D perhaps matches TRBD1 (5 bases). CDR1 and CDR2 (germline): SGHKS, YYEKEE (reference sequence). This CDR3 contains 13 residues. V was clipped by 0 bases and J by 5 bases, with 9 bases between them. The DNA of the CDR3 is TGTGCCAGCAGCTTGGACATAGGGGACGAGCAGTACGTC. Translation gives CASSLDIGDEQYV.

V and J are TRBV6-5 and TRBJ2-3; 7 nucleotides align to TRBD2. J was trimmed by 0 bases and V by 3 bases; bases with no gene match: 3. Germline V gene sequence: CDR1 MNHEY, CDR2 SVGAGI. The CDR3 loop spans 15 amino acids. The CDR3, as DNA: TGTGCCAGCAGTTATGGGCGGGGGAGCACAGATACGCAGTATTTT. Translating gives CASSYGRGSTDTQYF.

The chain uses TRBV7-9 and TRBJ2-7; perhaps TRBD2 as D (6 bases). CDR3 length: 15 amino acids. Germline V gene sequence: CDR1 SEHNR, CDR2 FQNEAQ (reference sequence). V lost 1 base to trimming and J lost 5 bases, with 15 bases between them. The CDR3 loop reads CASSLDGSEYDEQYV. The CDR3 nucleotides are TGTGCCAGCAGCTTAGACGGGAGCGAATATGACGAGCAGTACGTC.

The CDR3 region has the DNA TGTGCCAGCAGCGGCCGCGGACTAGCGGGGTTATACAATGAGCAGTTCTTC. This sequence encodes CASSGRGLAGLYNEQFF. The rearrangement uses TRBV11-2 and TRBJ2-1, with 12 bases fitting TRBD2. Per germline, CDR1 SGHAT and CDR2 FQNNGV. V lost 5 bases, J lost 4 bases, and 9 bases stayed unmatched. The CDR3 has 17 amino acids.

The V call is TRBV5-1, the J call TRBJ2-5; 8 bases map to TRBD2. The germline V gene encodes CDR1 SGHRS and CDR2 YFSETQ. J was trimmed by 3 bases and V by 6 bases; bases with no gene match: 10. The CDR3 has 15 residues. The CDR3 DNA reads TGCGCCAGCACTAGCCTTGGGACTAGTGAAGAGACCCAGTACTTC. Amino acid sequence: CASTSLGTSEETQYF.

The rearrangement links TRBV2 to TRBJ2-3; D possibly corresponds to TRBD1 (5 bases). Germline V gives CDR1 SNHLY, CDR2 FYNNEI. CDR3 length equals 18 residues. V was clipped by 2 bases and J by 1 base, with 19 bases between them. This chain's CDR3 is CASSERFLGLGGTDTQYF. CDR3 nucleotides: TGTGCCAGCAGTGAAAGGTTTCTTGGGCTAGGGGGCACAGATACGCAGTATTTT.

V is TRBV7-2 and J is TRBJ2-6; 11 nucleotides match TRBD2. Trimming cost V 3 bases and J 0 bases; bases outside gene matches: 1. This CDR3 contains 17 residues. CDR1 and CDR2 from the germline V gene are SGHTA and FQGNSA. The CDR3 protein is CASSLTSGDSGANVLTF. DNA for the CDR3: TGTGCCAGCAGCTTGACTAGCGGGGACTCTGGGGCCAACGTCCTGACTTTC.

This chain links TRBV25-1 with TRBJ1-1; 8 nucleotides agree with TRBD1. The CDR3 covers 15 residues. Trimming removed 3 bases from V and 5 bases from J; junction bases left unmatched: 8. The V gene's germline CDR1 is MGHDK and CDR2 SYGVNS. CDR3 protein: CASSETGVVDTEAFF. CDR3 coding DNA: TGTGCCAGCAGTGAGACAGGGGTTGTAGATACTGAAGCTTTCTTT.

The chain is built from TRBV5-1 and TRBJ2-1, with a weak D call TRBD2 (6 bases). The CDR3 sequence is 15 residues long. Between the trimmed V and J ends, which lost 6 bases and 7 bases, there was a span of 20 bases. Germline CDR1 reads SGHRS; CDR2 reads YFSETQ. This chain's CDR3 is CASTRGTRRDNEQFF. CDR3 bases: TGCGCCAGCACCCGGGGGACCCGGAGGGATAATGAGCAGTTCTTC.

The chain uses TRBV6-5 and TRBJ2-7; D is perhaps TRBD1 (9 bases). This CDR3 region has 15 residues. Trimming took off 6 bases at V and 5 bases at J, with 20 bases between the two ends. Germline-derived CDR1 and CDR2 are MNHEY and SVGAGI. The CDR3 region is CASRRGQGGGNEQYV. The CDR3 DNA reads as TGTGCCAGCAGGAGGGGACAGGGCGGGGGGAACGAGCAGTACGTC.

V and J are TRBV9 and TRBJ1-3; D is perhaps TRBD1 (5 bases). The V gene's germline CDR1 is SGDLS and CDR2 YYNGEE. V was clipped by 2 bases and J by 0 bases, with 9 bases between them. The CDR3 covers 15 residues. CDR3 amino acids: CASSVWGNSGNTIYF. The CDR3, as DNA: TGTGCCAGCAGCGTCTGGGGCAACTCTGGAAACACCATATATTTT.

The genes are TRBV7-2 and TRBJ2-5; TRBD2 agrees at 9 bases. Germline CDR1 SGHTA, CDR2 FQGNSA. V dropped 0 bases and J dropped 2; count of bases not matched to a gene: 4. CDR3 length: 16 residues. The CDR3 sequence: CASSLASGLAQETQYF. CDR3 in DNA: TGTGCCAGCAGCTTAGCTTCGGGACTAGCACAAGAGACCCAGTACTTC.

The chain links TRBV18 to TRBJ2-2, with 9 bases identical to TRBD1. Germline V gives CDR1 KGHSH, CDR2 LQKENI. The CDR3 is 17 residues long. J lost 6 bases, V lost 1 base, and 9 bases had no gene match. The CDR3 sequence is CASSPLPGQGSPGELFF. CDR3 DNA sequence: TGTGCCAGCTCACCACTACCGGGACAGGGTTCGCCCGGGGAGCTGTTTTTT.

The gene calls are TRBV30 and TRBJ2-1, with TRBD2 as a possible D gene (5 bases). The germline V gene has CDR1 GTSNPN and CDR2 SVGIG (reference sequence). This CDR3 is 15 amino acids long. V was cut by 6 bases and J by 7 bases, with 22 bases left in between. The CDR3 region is CACRVGSFDGNEQFF. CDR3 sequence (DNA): TGTGCCTGCCGAGTAGGGAGCTTCGATGGAAATGAGCAGTTCTTC.

DNA of the CDR3: TGCGCCAGCAGCAGACAGGGCACAGATACGCAGTATTTT. Translating gives CASSRQGTDTQYF. The chain joins TRBV4-1 to TRBJ2-3, with D perhaps matching TRBD1 (6 bases). Looked up from germline, CDR1 is MGHRA and CDR2 is YSYEKL. The CDR3 extends over 13 amino acids. The germline V and J ends were trimmed by 5 bases and 1 base, with 7 bases remaining between them.

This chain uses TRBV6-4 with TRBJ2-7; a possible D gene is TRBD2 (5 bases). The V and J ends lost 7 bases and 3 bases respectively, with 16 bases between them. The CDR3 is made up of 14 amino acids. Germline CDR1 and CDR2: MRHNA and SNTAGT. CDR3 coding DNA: TGTGCCAGCAACGGGGTCGTTCCCCACTACGAGCAGTACGTC. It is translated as CASNGVVPHYEQYV.

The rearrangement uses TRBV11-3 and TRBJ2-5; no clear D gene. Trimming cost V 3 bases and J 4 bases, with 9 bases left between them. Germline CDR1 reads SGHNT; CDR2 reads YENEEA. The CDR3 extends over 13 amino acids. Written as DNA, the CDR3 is TGTGCCAGCAGCTTCACGGGTGGAGAGACCCAGTACTTC. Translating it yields CASSFTGGETQYF.

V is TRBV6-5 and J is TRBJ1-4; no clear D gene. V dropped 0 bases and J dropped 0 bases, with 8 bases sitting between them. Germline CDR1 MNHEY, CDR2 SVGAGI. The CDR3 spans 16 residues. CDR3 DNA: TGTGCCAGCAGTTACTCATTCCGTGCAACTAATGAAAAACTGTTTTTT. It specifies CASSYSFRATNEKLFF.

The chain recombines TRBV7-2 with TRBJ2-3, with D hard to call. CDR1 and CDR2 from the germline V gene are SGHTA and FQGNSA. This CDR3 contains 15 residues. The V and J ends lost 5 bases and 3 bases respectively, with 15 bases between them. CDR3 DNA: TGTGCCAGCAGCCCCCTGGGCGTCGCAACAGATACGCAGTATTTT. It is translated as CASSPLGVATDTQYF.

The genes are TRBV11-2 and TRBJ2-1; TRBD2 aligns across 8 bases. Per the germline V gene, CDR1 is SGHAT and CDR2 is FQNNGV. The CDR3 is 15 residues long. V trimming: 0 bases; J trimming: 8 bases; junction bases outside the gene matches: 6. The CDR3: CASSLDSGNGYEQFF. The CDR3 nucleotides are TGTGCCAGCAGCTTAGATAGCGGGAACGGATATGAGCAGTTCTTC.

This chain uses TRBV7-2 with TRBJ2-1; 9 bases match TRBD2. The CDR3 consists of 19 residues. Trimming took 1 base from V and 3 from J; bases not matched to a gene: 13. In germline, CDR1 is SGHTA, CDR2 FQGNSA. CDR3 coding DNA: TGTGCCAGCAGCTTAGGGATCCTTAGCGGGAGCCCGAACTACAATGAGCAGTTCTTC. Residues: CASSLGILSGSPNYNEQFF.